This T cell receptor beta chain was captured in a study of CD8+CD57+ T cells in acquired aplastic anemia. This CDR3 contains 10 residues. Deletions cut 7 bases from V and 2 bases from J, with 4 bases between. Germline CDR1 is SQVTM and CDR2 is ANQGSEA. Genomic DNA constituted the template upon which TCR beta VDJ and CDR3 profiling was performed. TCRdb reanalysed the reads using MiXCR and keeps one entry per CDR3 protein. This repertoire shows around 130,000 distinct CDR3 sequences, under 60% found once; its top ten account for about 29%. Individuals selected for sequencing had exhibited CD8+CD57+ cell expansion on flow cytometry.

V gene TRBV29-1 combines with J gene TRBJ2-3; no clear D. Material for sequencing was sorted CD4+, CD8+, or CD8+CD57+ T cells (not recorded which) from PBMCs. This clonotype was sampled from a human donor with aplastic anemia. The CDR3 sequence is CSAHTDTQYF. The CDR3 coding sequence is TGCAGCGCGCACACAGATACGCAGTATTTT.